Below are 5 T cell receptor beta chains sequenced from a single sample in a study of blood T cell repertoires in COVID-19. Sequencing was performed with immunoSEQ multiplex PCR; in TCRdb, only in-frame clones are kept and a portion is missing. The sample includes 300,000 or so clones, around 86% of them seen just once. The sequencing sample was made of peripheral blood. The receptors were gathered from a man aged 45-65 years with active or convalescent COVID-19.

This rearrangement joins TRBV10-3 to TRBJ2-3; 12 bases fit TRBD1. The CDR3 loop spans 15 amino acids. After removal of 5 bases from V and 4 bases from J, the junction contained 4 bases not matched to a gene. CDR1 ENHRY and CDR2 SYGVKD come from the germline V gene. CDR3 DNA sequence: TGTGCCATCAGTCCCGGGACAGGGGGCTCAGATACGCAGTATTTT. It is translated as CAISPGTGGSDTQYF.

The chain uses TRBV5-4 and TRBJ1-2; 7 bases are a match to TRBD1. The CDR3 runs 18 residues. V trimming: 6 bases; J trimming: 4 bases; junction bases outside the gene matches: 21. Germline V gene lookup returns CDR1 SGHNT and CDR2 YYREEE (reference sequence). The DNA of the CDR3 is TGTGCCAGCACCACCACAGGGGATCGAAGAAGCTTATCCTATGGCTACACCTTC. This translates into CASTTTGDRRSLSYGYTF.

The rearrangement uses TRBV27 and TRBJ2-3; 14 nucleotides match TRBD2. The CDR3 is 14 amino acids. Trimming at V came to 4 bases and at J to 7 bases, leaving 1 base not matched to a gene. Per germline, CDR1 MNHEY and CDR2 SMNVEV (reference sequence). The CDR3 DNA follows: TGTGCCAGCAGTTGGACTAGCGGGAGGTATACGCAGTATTTT. This sequence encodes CASSWTSGRYTQYF.

Remarks on this clone: Other DNA sequences from this sample encode an identical CDR3 as well. V gene TRBV18 combines with J gene TRBJ1-1; TRBD1 might be the D (6 bases). The CDR3 extends over 13 amino acids. Trimming shortened V by 3 bases and J by 1 base, and 6 bases separated the two germline ends. The germline V gene encodes CDR1 KGHSH and CDR2 LQKENI. CDR3 region: CASSPTGNTEAFF. The DNA of the CDR3 is TGTGCCAGCTCACCGACAGGGAACACTGAAGCTTTCTTT.

V is TRBV5-4 and J is TRBJ2-7; 11 bases line up with TRBD1. V shed 3 bases, J shed 5 bases, and the junction held 10 bases outside the gene matches. Germline V lookup: CDR1 SGHNT, CDR2 YYREEE (reference sequence). This CDR3 region has 16 residues. The CDR3 sequence: CASSSVSDRGRNEQYF. In DNA, the CDR3 is TGTGCCAGCAGCTCGGTCTCGGACAGGGGGCGAAACGAGCAGTACTTC. The variable domain in full, with the rest retrieved from reference TRBV5-4 and TRBJ2-7, is ETGVTQSPTHLIKTRGQQVTLRCSSQSGHNTVSWYQQALGQGPQFIFQYYREEENGRGNFPPRFSGLQFPNYSSELNVNALELDDSALYLCASSSVSDRGRNEQYFGPGTRLTVT.